What follows are 22 T cell receptor beta chains derived from one specimen sequenced in a study of T cells in Graves' hyperthyroidism and ophthalmopathy. Template material for amplifying TCR beta CDR3 regions consisted of RNA transcripts. Using the HTBI primer set, a first-round RT-PCR was run on the TCR CDR3. TCRdb fed the multiplex PCR reads into MiXCR, producing one record per CDR3 protein. The sample yields hundreds of thousands of distinct CDR3 sequences, 15% to 18% seen once. Sequenced: blood. These receptors came from a woman aged 18-29 years with Graves' hyperthyroidism.

Ten or more counts support this clonotype. This chain connects TRBV5-5 to TRBJ2-1; weak D call: TRBD1 (5 bases). Germline-derived CDR1 and CDR2 are SGHKS and YYEKEE (reference sequence). V gave up 4 bases and J gave up 8 bases, with 19 bases separating them. CDR3 length: 15 residues. Here the CDR3 DNA reads TGTGCCAGCAGCCCGAGTGGGGATTGGGGCGATGAGCAGTTCTTC. This sequence encodes CASSPSGDWGDEQFF.

This clonotype has a count of ten or more. The chain recombines TRBV5-1 with TRBJ1-1, with D unclear. The germline V gene encodes CDR1 SGHRS and CDR2 YFSETQ. CDR3 length: 13 residues. V was pared by 5 bases and J by 4 bases, with 12 bases between. In nucleotides, the CDR3 is TGCGCCAGCAGGGCCTTTGTTGGCACTGAAGCTTTCTTT. Encoded protein: CASRAFVGTEAFF.

The J gene is TRBJ2-1, the V gene TRBV7-2, with TRBD2 identical over 11 bases. The CDR3 consists of 15 residues. V gave up 5 bases and J gave up 9 bases; unmatched junction bases: 9. Germline-derived CDR1 and CDR2 are SGHTA and FQGNSA. The CDR3 is CASSTTSGGGGEQFF. The CDR3, as DNA: TGTGCCAGCAGCACCACTAGCGGGGGTGGTGGTGAGCAGTTCTTC.

This clonotype was counted at least ten times. For the CDR3, the DNA is TGTGCCAGCAGCTTAAACGGACAGTCCTCGAACTCACCCCTCCACTTT. Translation gives CASSLNGQSSNSPLHF. The J gene is TRBJ1-6, the V gene TRBV11-2; D is possibly TRBD1 (6 bases). The CDR3 has 16 residues. Trimming pared 2 bases from V and 10 bases from J, leaving 18 bases between. CDR1 is SGHAT and CDR2 is FQNNGV in the germline V gene. The variable domain in full, completed from reference TRBV11-2 and TRBJ1-6, reads EAGVAQSPRYKIIEKRQSVAFWCNPISGHATLYWYQQILGQGPKLLIQFQNNGVVDDSQLPKDRFSAERLKGVDSTLKIQPAKLEDSAVYLCASSLNGQSSNSPLHFGNGTRLTVT.

The chain combines TRBV19 with TRBJ2-5, with 9 bases fitting TRBD1. The CDR3 totals 17 residues. V lost 3 bases, J lost 7 bases, and 15 bases stayed unmatched. CDR1 is LNHDA, CDR2 SQIVND, per germline (reference sequence). This CDR3 is CASSMQSGTGIYGTQYF. Written as DNA, the CDR3 is TGTGCCAGTAGTATGCAATCCGGGACAGGGATTTACGGGACCCAGTACTTC.

This CDR3 is CASSRVSGNTIYF. Here the CDR3 DNA reads TGTGCCAGCAGCCGGGTCTCTGGAAACACCATATATTTT. This chain joins TRBV7-2 and TRBJ1-3, with no clear D. V gave up 5 bases and J gave up 0 bases, with 5 bases separating them. The CDR3 has 13 residues. CDR1 and CDR2 from the germline V gene are SGHTA and FQGNSA.

V and J are TRBV4-2 and TRBJ1-4, with D tentatively TRBD1 (6 bases). From germline, CDR1 is LGHNA and CDR2 YNFKEQ. V was cut by 1 base and J by 11 bases, with 11 bases left in between. This CDR3 has 13 amino acids. CDR3 nucleotides: TGTGCCAGCAGCCAAGTTAACGGGGGCAAACTGTTTTTT. Encoded protein: CASSQVNGGKLFF.

This clonotype has at least ten counts. The V gene is TRBV6-1, the J gene TRBJ1-1, with TRBD1 as a possible D gene (6 bases). The length of the CDR3 is 15 residues. Germline V CDR1 and CDR2: MNHNS, SASEGT. Trimming took off 5 bases at V and 0 bases at J, with 13 bases between the two ends. DNA for the CDR3: TGTGCCAGCAGTCTCCGGGACATAGTGAACACTGAAGCTTTCTTT. It encodes CASSLRDIVNTEAFF.

In its sample, this clonotype was seen many times. The CDR3 region has the DNA TGTGCCAGCAGCTTAGGGGTTAACACAGATACGCAGTATTTT. It encodes CASSLGVNTDTQYF. The chain is built from TRBV7-3 and TRBJ2-3; D call uncertain. Trimming took 2 bases from V and 2 from J, leaving 8 bases between them. This CDR3 is 14 amino acids long. Germline V gene data show CDR1 as SGHTA and CDR2 as FQGTGA.

This clonotype was detected many times. The chain employs TRBV28 and TRBJ1-1; no definite D call. V was trimmed by 5 bases and J by 4 bases, leaving 5 bases between them. Germline V gene sequence: CDR1 MDHEN, CDR2 SYDVKM. The CDR3 is 11 amino acids. The CDR3 DNA sequence: TGTGCCAGCAGTGCCATCACTGAAGCTTTCTTT. Protein product: CASSAITEAFF. The whole variable domain, filled in from reference TRBV28 and TRBJ1-1, reads DVKVTQSSRYLVKRTGEKVFLECVQDMDHENMFWYRQDPGLGLRLIYFSYDVKMKEKGDIPEGYSVSREKKERFSLILESASTNQTSMYLCASSAITEAFFGQGTRLTVV.

This clonotype was detected a few times. DNA for the CDR3: TGTGCCAGCAGCGCCGGGATCCAGAATTCACCCCTCCACTTT. Amino acid sequence: CASSAGIQNSPLHF. V is TRBV9 and J is TRBJ1-6; D is ambiguous. CDR1 is SGDLS, CDR2 YYNGEE, per germline. The CDR3 contains 14 residues. Trimming cost V 3 bases and J 7 bases, with 11 bases left between them.

The V call is TRBV20-1, the J call TRBJ2-2, with a weak D call TRBD1 (6 bases). The CDR3 runs to 15 residues. From germline, CDR1 is DFQATT and CDR2 SNEGSKA (reference sequence). V lost 1 base and J 3 bases, leaving 12 bases between the germline ends. CDR3 region: CSARGHRVDTGELFF. The CDR3 region has the DNA TGCAGTGCTAGAGGACACAGGGTCGACACCGGGGAGCTGTTTTTT.

This clonotype has at least ten counts. The gene calls are TRBV3-1 and TRBJ1-2; possibly TRBD1 for D (6 bases). The CDR3 contains 14 residues. Trimming stripped 4 bases from V and 4 bases from J, with 13 bases between. Germline CDR1 is LGHDT and CDR2 is YNNKEL (reference sequence). This chain's CDR3 is CASSPQGQLYGYTF. CDR3 nucleotides: TGTGCCAGCAGCCCCCAGGGGCAACTCTATGGCTACACCTTC.

The CDR3 DNA reads as TGTGCCAGCAGCGACCGCGGACAGAAAAGGGGTTACAATGAGCAGTTCTTC. This gives the protein CASSDRGQKRGYNEQFF. The chain links TRBV5-5 to TRBJ2-1, with D perhaps TRBD1 (6 bases). Germline values: CDR1 SGHKS, CDR2 YYEKEE (reference sequence). The V end lost 4 bases, the J end lost 4 bases, and 21 bases lay between the germline ends. The CDR3 sequence is 17 residues long.

Ten or more counts support this clonotype. The V gene is TRBV28, the J gene TRBJ2-5; 11 bases map to TRBD2. This CDR3 spans 16 amino acids. V lost 5 bases, J lost 1 base, and 6 bases stayed unmatched. Germline loops: CDR1 MDHEN, CDR2 SYDVKM. Here the CDR3 reads CASSPTSGSAQETQYF. The CDR3, as DNA: TGTGCCAGCAGTCCCACTAGCGGGAGCGCCCAAGAGACCCAGTACTTC. The complete variable domain, with remaining parts taken from reference TRBV28 and TRBJ2-5, reads DVKVTQSSRYLVKRTGEKVFLECVQDMDHENMFWYRQDPGLGLRLIYFSYDVKMKEKGDIPEGYSVSREKKERFSLILESASTNQTSMYLCASSPTSGSAQETQYFGPGTRLLVL.

A few counts support this clonotype. V is TRBV6-2 or TRBV6-3 and J is TRBJ2-2; 7 bases map to TRBD2. This CDR3 comprises 17 residues. The germline V gene has CDR1 MNHEY and CDR2 SVGEGT. Trimming removed 0 bases from V and 0 bases from J; junction bases left unmatched: 4. The CDR3, as DNA: TGTGCCAGCAGTTACTCGTTCGGACTAGCGAACACCGGGGAGCTGTTTTTT. Residues: CASSYSFGLANTGELFF.

This clonotype was counted only a few times. The rearrangement joins TRBV9 to TRBJ1-6; possible D gene TRBD1, 6 bases. The V gene lost 2 bases and the J gene lost 10 bases, with 10 bases spanning the gap. There are 13 residues in the CDR3. Germline values: CDR1 SGDLS, CDR2 YYNGEE. In DNA form, the CDR3 reads TGTGCCAGCAGCGTGAACAGGGACTCACCCCTCCACTTT. Residues: CASSVNRDSPLHF.

CDR3 nucleotide sequence: TGCAGTGCTAAACCGGGTGGGGCCTCGGGCACTGAAGCTTTCTTT. Translated, it gives CSAKPGGASGTEAFF. The V gene is TRBV20-1, the J gene TRBJ1-1; weak D call: TRBD1 (5 bases). CDR1 is DFQATT, CDR2 SNEGSKA, per germline (reference sequence). The length of the CDR3 is 15 residues. V dropped 4 bases and J dropped 4 bases, with 19 bases sitting between them.

The chain links TRBV19 to TRBJ2-7, with D uncertain. This CDR3 is 15 amino acids long. V was trimmed by 1 base and J by 4 bases, leaving 14 bases between them. Germline V gives CDR1 LNHDA, CDR2 SQIVND (reference sequence). Here the CDR3 DNA reads TGTGCCAGTAGTATAGGGGCGACGAGCGATTACGAGCAGTACTTC. This sequence encodes CASSIGATSDYEQYF.

This chain connects TRBV5-1 to TRBJ2-1, with 14 bases matching TRBD2. Germline V gene sequence: CDR1 SGHRS, CDR2 YFSETQ. After removal of 0 bases from V and 10 bases from J, the junction contained 6 bases not matched to a gene. CDR3 length equals 16 residues. The CDR3 DNA reads TGCGCCAGCAGCTTGGCGGGACTAGCGGGAGTAAAGGAGCAGTTCTTC. Translating it yields CASSLAGLAGVKEQFF.

This clonotype was observed many times. Here the CDR3 reads CASSCSGTSAYEQYF. The CDR3 DNA sequence: TGTGCCAGCAGCTGCTCCGGGACTAGCGCATACGAGCAGTACTTC. J is TRBJ2-7 and V is TRBV7-3; 10 bases align to TRBD2. CDR3 size: 15 residues. V was pared by 4 bases and J by 4 bases, with 7 bases of the junction left unmatched. Germline loops: CDR1 SGHTA, CDR2 FQGTGA.

In its sample, this clonotype was seen many times. This rearrangement joins TRBV28 to TRBJ2-7; TRBD2 matches 9 bases. The CDR3 covers 16 residues. Trimming removed 5 bases from V and 3 bases from J; junction bases left unmatched: 11. Germline values: CDR1 MDHEN, CDR2 SYDVKM. CDR3 DNA: TGTGCCAGCAGTACAATAGCGGGAGACGCTCTCTACGAGCAGTACTTC. Its translation is CASSTIAGDALYEQYF.